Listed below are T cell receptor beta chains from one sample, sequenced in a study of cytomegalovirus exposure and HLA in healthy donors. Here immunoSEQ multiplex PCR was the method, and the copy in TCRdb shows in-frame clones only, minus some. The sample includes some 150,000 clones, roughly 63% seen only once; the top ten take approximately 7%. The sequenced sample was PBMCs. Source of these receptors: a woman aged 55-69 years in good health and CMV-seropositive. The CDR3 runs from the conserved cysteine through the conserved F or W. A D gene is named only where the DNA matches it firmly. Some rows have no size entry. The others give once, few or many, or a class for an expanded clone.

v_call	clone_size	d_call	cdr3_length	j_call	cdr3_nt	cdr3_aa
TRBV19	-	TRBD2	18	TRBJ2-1	TGTGCCAGTAGTATGTTGGATACCTCGGGACTAGCGGGACGTGAGCAGTTCTTC	CASSMLDTSGLAGREQFF
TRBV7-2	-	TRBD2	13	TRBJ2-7	TGTGCCAGCAGCTCGGGAGGCGCCTACGAGCAGTACTTC	CASSSGGAYEQYF
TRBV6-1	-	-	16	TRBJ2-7	TGTGCCAGCAGCGAACTCTTCCCGGGACAAGCTTACGAGCAGTACTTC	CASSELFPGQAYEQYF
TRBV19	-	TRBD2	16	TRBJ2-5	TGTGCCAGTAGTAAATCCCTAGCGGGAGGGGGTAGGACCCAGTACTTC	CASSKSLAGGGRTQYF
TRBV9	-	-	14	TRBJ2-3	TGTGCCAGCGGGGGAGGGGGGAGCACAGGTACGCAGTATTTT	CASGGGGSTGTQYF
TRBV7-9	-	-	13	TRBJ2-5	TGTGCCAGCAGCTTAGCGGACAGCGAGACCCAGTACTTC	CASSLADSETQYF
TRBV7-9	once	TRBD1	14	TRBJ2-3	TGTGCCAGCAGCTGGGACAGGGCCACAGATACGCAGTATTTT	CASSWDRATDTQYF
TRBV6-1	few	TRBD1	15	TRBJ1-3	TGTGCCAGCAGCGCAGGGGGCGCGTCTGGAAACACCATATATTTT	CASSAGGASGNTIYF
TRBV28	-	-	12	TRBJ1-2	TGTGCCAGCACCTCAGGGACTGGAGGCTACACCTTC	CASTSGTGGYTF
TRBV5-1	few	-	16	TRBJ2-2	TGCGCCAGCAGCTTGGTTGGGCCTGCCACCACCGGGGAGCTGTTTTTT	CASSLVGPATTGELFF
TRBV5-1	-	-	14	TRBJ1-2	TGCGCCAGCAGCGCCGGGGAGGGTACTTCTGGCTACACCTTC	CASSAGEGTSGYTF